Listed here is a single T cell receptor (beta chain). Its antigen is not identified. Phlebotomy per donor yielded a single 2.5 ml blood sample. The data stem from a study of monozygotic twins with inflammatory bowel disease. Germline V gives CDR1 LGHNA, CDR2 YSLEER. The CDR3 has 16 residues. The RNA usage for each TCR library was roughly 3,700 ng of total RNA. TCRdb re-analyzed the 5' RACE reads; it lists each CDR3 protein once, without DNA. The specimen's table records more than 300,000 distinct CDR3 sequences. Regarding the study as a whole: Especially with disease activity, IBD patients shared fewer clonotypes with others than healthy twins did. Neither one strong signal nor one clonotype associated with IBD was supported.

The source of this sequence is a human donor with ulcerative colitis or Crohn's disease, or a healthy co-twin of an affected twin (not recorded which). Sequenced: blood. The V and J genes are TRBV4-3 and TRBJ2-2; lacking DNA, the TRBD1 call made by TCRdb goes unchecked. CDR3 sequence: CASSQAGAWLTGELFF.